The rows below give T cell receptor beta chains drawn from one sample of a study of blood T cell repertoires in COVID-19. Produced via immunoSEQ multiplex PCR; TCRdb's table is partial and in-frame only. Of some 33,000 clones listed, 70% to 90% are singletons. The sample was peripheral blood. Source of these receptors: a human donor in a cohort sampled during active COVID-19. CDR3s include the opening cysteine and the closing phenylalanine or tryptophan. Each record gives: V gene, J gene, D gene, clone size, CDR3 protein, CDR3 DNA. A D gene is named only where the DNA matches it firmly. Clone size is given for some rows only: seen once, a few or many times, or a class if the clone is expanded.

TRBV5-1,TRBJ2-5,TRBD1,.,CASSPWTGVGETQYF,TGCGCCAGCAGCCCTTGGACAGGAGTAGGGGAGACCCAGTACTTC
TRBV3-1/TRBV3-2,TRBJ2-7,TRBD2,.,CASSARLAGTNYEQYF,TGTGCCAGCAGCGCCCGACTAGCGGGGACCAACTACGAGCAGTACTTC
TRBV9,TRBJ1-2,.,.,CASSVGTPDIGYTF,TGTGCCAGCAGCGTTGGGACACCCGACATCGGCTACACCTTC
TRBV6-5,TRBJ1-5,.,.,CASSAGSNQPQHF,TGTGCCAGCAGCGCAGGGAGCAATCAGCCCCAGCATTTT
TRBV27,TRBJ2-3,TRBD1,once,CASSLIPTGRWGDTQYF,TGTGCCAGCAGTTTGATCCCGACAGGGCGGTGGGGAGATACGCAGTATTTT
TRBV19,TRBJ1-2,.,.,CASSPPTRDPGGYTF,TGTGCCAGTAGTCCGCCGACCAGGGATCCAGGTGGCTACACCTTC
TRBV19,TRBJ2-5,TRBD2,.,CASSALAAGGPETQYF,TGTGCCAGTAGTGCGTTGGCAGCGGGGGGGCCGGAGACCCAGTACTTC
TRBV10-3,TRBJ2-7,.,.,CAISLEPYEQYF,TGTGCCATCAGTCTAGAACCCTACGAGCAGTACTTC
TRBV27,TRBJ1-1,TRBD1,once,CASRLTGTANTEAFF,TGTGCCAGCAGATTAACCGGGACAGCGAACACTGAAGCTTTCTTT
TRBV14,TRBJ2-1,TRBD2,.,CASSGGTSGYNEQFF,TGTGCCAGCAGTGGAGGGACTAGCGGCTACAATGAGCAGTTCTTC
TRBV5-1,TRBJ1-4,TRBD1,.,CASSLASWTGGREKLFF,TGCGCCAGCAGCTTAGCGAGTTGGACAGGGGGCCGTGAAAAACTGTTTTTT
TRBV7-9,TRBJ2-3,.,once,CASSPEDSSTDTQYF,TGTGCCAGCAGCCCGGAGGACAGTAGCACAGATACGCAGTATTTT
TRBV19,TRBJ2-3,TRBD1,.,CASSKGQGTDTQYF,TGTGCCAGTAGTAAGGGACAGGGCACAGATACGCAGTATTTT
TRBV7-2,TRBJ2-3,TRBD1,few,CASSFDRANTQYF,TGTGCCAGCAGCTTCGACAGGGCAAATACGCAGTATTTT
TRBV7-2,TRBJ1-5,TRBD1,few,CASSGRQGGTMGSNQPQHF,TGTGCCAGCAGCGGCCGACAGGGGGGGACCATGGGTAGCAATCAGCCCCAGCATTTT
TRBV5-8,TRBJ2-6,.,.,CASSFRGSGANVLTF,TGTGCCAGCAGCTTCAGGGGCTCTGGGGCCAACGTCCTGACTTTC
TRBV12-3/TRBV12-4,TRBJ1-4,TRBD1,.,CASSRWDSKELFF,TGTGCCAGCAGTCGCTGGGACAGTAAGGAACTGTTTTTT
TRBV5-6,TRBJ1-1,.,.,CASSLGDRLMNTEAFF,TGTGCCAGCAGCTTAGGTGACAGGCTTATGAACACTGAAGCTTTCTTT
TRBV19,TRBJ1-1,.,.,CASSIQGGTEAFF,TGTGCCAGTAGTATCCAGGGTGGCACTGAAGCTTTCTTT
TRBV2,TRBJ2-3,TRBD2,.,CASSGSTSGSTDTQYF,TGTGCCAGCAGTGGGTCGACTAGCGGGAGCACAGATACGCAGTATTTT
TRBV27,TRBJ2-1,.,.,CASSLSPKLSQFF,TGTGCCAGCAGTTTATCCCCGAAACTGAGCCAGTTCTTC
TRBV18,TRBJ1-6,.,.,CASSAGVNSPLHF,TGTGCCAGCTCGGCAGGGGTTAATTCACCCCTCCACTTT
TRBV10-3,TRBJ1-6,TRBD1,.,CAISQAPLRQGVNSPLHF,TGTGCCATCAGCCAAGCGCCCTTAAGACAGGGGGTTAATTCACCCCTCCACTTT
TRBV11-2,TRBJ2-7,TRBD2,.,CASSLASLAGGSYEQYF,TGTGCCAGCAGCTTAGCCTCACTAGCGGGGGGATCCTACGAGCAGTACTTC
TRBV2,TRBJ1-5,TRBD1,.,CASSEGQLGNQPQHF,TGTGCCAGCAGTGAGGGACAGCTTGGCAATCAGCCCCAGCATTTT
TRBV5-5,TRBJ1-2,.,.,CASSFGWGRLEGYTF,TGTGCCAGCAGCTTTGGGTGGGGGCGACTTGAAGGCTACACCTTC
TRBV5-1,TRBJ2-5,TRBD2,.,CASSLASGGAETQYF,TGCGCCAGCAGCTTGGCTAGCGGGGGAGCGGAGACCCAGTACTTC
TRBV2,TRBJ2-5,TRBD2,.,CASSELGGGARRETQYF,TGTGCCAGCAGTGAGCTCGGCGGGGGGGCCAGAAGAGAGACCCAGTACTTC
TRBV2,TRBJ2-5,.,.,CASSDRGVETQYF,TGTGCCAGCAGTGACAGGGGTGTGGAGACCCAGTACTTC
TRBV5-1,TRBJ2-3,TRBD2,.,CASSFGSGGAAPFF,TGCGCCAGCAGCTTCGGTAGCGGGGGGGCCGCTCCTTTTTTT
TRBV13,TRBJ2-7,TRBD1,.,CASSPLPGQGIYEQYF,TGTGCCAGCAGCCCACTTCCAGGACAGGGGATATACGAGCAGTACTTC
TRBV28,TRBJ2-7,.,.,CASSLEGYEQYF,TGTGCCAGCAGTTTAGAGGGCTACGAGCAGTACTTC
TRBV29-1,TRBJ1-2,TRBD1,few,CSVDWVEGQGPSGYTF,TGCAGCGTTGATTGGGTCGAGGGACAGGGGCCCTCTGGCTACACCTTC
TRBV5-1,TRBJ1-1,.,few,CASSLQLNTEAFF,TGCGCCAGCAGCTTACAGCTGAACACTGAAGCTTTCTTT
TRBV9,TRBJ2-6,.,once,CASSVSSGLVSGANVLTF,TGTGCCAGCAGCGTATCGTCAGGGTTGGTATCTGGGGCCAACGTCCTGACTTTC
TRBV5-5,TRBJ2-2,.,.,CASSFGWRATSPVAGELFF,TGTGCCAGCAGCTTCGGTTGGAGGGCCACCTCCCCGGTGGCCGGGGAGCTGTTTTTT
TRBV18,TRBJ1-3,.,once,CASSLNADSGNTIYF,TGTGCCAGCTCCCTCAATGCGGACTCTGGAAACACCATATATTTT
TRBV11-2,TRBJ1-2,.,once,CASSQGRGNYGYTF,TGTGCCAGCAGCCAGGGGAGGGGTAACTATGGCTACACCTTC
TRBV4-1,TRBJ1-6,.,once,CASSPGQNNSPLHF,TGCGCCAGCAGCCCCGGACAGAATAATTCACCCCTCCACTTT
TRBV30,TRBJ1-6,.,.,CAWSVGQASSPLHF,TGTGCCTGGAGCGTTGGTCAGGCAAGTTCACCCCTCCACTTT
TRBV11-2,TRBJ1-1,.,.,CASSLEVGVRIF,TGTGCCAGCAGCTTAGAGGTCGGGGTACGGATTTTT
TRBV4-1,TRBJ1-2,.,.,CASSQGRQATYGYTF,TGCGCCAGCAGCCAAGGTAGACAGGCGACCTATGGCTACACCTTC
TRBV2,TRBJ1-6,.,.,CASRAPVGAPGPLHF,TGTGCCAGCAGGGCCCCAGTCGGCGCCCCAGGGCCCCTCCACTTT
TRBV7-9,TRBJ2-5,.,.,CASAEGETQYF,TGTGCCAGCGCGGAGGGGGAGACCCAGTACTTC
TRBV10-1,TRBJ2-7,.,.,CASSDSSYEQYF,TGCGCCAGCAGTGATAGTTCCTACGAGCAGTACTTC
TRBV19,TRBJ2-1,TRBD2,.,CASTLGTSNYNEQFF,TGTGCCAGTACCCTTGGGACTAGCAACTACAATGAGCAGTTCTTC
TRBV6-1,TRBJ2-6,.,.,CASSEDSSGANVLTF,TGTGCCAGCAGTGAAGACAGCTCTGGGGCCAACGTCCTGACTTTC
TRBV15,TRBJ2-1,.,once,CATSRVGGGRLYNEQFF,TGTGCCACCAGCAGAGTTGGGGGGGGCAGGCTATACAATGAGCAGTTCTTC
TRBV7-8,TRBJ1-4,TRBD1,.,CASSHNRDRGTTNEKLFF,TGTGCCAGCAGCCATAACCGGGACAGGGGTACGACTAATGAAAAACTGTTTTTT
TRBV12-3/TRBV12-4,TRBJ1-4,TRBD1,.,CASSPDRVEKLFF,TGTGCCAGCAGTCCCGACAGGGTTGAAAAACTGTTTTTT
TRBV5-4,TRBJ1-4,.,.,CASSFRGTALGEKLFF,TGTGCCAGCAGCTTCCGGGGGACGGCTCTGGGAGAAAAACTGTTTTTT
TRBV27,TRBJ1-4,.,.,CASSTGRGEKLFF,TGTGCCAGCTCTACAGGGCGCGGTGAAAAACTGTTTTTT
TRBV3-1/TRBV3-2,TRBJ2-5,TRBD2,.,CASSQGAGLETQYF,TGTGCCAGCAGCCAAGGAGCGGGGTTGGAGACCCAGTACTTC
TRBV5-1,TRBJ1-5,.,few,CASSFEGGNQPQHF,TGCGCCAGCAGCTTCGAGGGTGGCAATCAGCCCCAGCATTTT
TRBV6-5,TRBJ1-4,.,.,CASSYSGEGKLFF,TGTGCCAGCAGTTACTCCGGGGAAGGGAAACTGTTTTTT
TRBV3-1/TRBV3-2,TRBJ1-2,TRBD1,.,CASSPASGTGYGYTF,TGTGCCAGCAGCCCCGCTTCCGGGACAGGATATGGCTACACCTTC
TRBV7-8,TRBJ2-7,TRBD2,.,CASSAPGGVYDEQYF,TGTGCCAGCAGCGCCCCGGGGGGAGTCTACGACGAGCAGTACTTC
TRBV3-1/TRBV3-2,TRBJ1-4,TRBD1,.,CASSQGDRGRSEKLFF,TGTGCCAGCAGCCAAGGGGACAGGGGGCGTAGTGAAAAACTGTTTTTT
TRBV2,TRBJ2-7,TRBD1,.,CATSPRGHSYEQYF,TGTGCCACCTCACCCAGGGGGCACTCCTACGAGCAGTACTTC
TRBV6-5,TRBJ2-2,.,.,CASSPGWSPSGELFF,TGTGCCAGCAGTCCCGGGTGGAGCCCCTCTGGGGAGCTGTTTTTT